The 14 T cell receptor beta chains below all came from one sample that was sequenced in a study of Ad26.COV2.S vaccination and SARS-CoV-2 variants. Treatment given: roughly 19 received Ad26.COV2.S at low or high dose, single or two shots; several received placebo; per-sample allocation not given. After the first vaccine or placebo injection, samples were drawn on day 63. The assay was immunoSEQ multiplex PCR, and TCRdb's table has in-frame clones only and misses some. This table has approximately 350,000 clones, 83% appearing once. Sequenced material: peripheral blood, taken in a trial of Ad26.COV2.S vaccine versus placebo. These receptors came from a person aged 18-65 years who received the Ad26.COV2.S COVID-19 vaccine or a placebo.

V gene TRBV19 combines with J gene TRBJ1-5, with 8 positions matching TRBD1. With 5 bases clipped from V and 6 bases from J, the junction kept 9 bases outside the gene matches. This CDR3 spans 15 amino acids. Germline V gene lookup returns CDR1 LNHDA and CDR2 SQIVND (reference sequence). Written as DNA, the CDR3 is TGTGCCAGTAGTCCCCAGACAGGGGAGGGTCAGCCCCAGCATTTT. Translating gives CASSPQTGEGQPQHF.

This clone has only one observation. The V call is TRBV6-5, the J call TRBJ1-3; TRBD1 is a possible D gene (5 bases). Germline lookup yields CDR1 MNHEY and CDR2 SVGAGI. There are 15 residues in the CDR3. The germline V and J ends were trimmed by 0 bases and 0 bases, with 6 bases remaining between them. DNA of the CDR3: TGTGCCAGCAGTTACTCCAGGGCCTCTGGAAACACCATATATTTT. This sequence encodes CASSYSRASGNTIYF.

V and J are TRBV28 and TRBJ1-2, with TRBD1 matching over 9 bases. CDR3 length equals 14 residues. V lost 4 bases, J lost 8 bases, and 8 bases stayed unmatched. Germline V gene lookup returns CDR1 MDHEN and CDR2 SYDVKM. The CDR3 DNA reads TGTGCCAGCAGTTCGACCGGGACAGGGTTCGGCTACACCTTC. Protein product: CASSSTGTGFGYTF.

The gene calls are TRBV19 and TRBJ1-2; no firm D call. V was cut by 2 bases and J by 4 bases, with 14 bases left in between. The germline gives CDR1 LNHDA, CDR2 SQIVND (reference sequence). CDR3 size: 15 residues. CDR3 loop: CASSIPPVGIYGYTF. The CDR3 DNA reads as TGTGCCAGTAGTATACCACCCGTCGGTATCTATGGCTACACCTTC.

This clone was counted a single time. The chain joins TRBV6-5 to TRBJ1-2, with TRBD1 identical over 9 bases. The ends lost 10 bases at V and 3 bases at J; junction bases unmatched: 6. Germline CDR1 and CDR2: MNHEY and SVGAGI. The CDR3 has 13 residues. The CDR3 DNA reads TGTGCCATACGACAGGGGGTCGACTATGGCTACACCTTC. This gives the protein CAIRQGVDYGYTF.

The rearrangement uses TRBV5-1 and TRBJ2-7, with D possibly matching TRBD2 (6 bases). This CDR3 spans 16 amino acids. V was pared by 4 bases and J by 5 bases, with 22 bases between. Germline V gene data show CDR1 as SGHRS and CDR2 as YFSETQ. The CDR3 protein is CASSKGTGQGGDEQYF. The CDR3 nucleotides read TGCGCCAGCAGCAAGGGAACCGGGCAGGGAGGAGACGAGCAGTACTTC.

This chain connects TRBV11-3 to TRBJ1-1, with D perhaps matching TRBD1 (5 bases). The CDR3 contains 15 residues. The germline gives CDR1 SGHNT, CDR2 YENEEA. V lost 5 bases and J lost 4, with 17 bases in between. The CDR3 sequence: CASSPQGIAGTEAFF. In DNA form, the CDR3 reads TGTGCCAGCAGCCCCCAGGGTATAGCAGGCACTGAAGCTTTCTTT.

The V and J genes are TRBV12-3 or TRBV12-4 and TRBJ2-1, with D possibly matching TRBD1 (7 bases). The CDR3 covers 13 residues. Trimming cost V 8 bases and J 6 bases, with 14 bases left between them. CDR3 in amino acids: CASGGGGSNEQFF. In DNA form, the CDR3 reads TGTGCCAGCGGAGGGGGCGGATCCAATGAGCAGTTCTTC.

J is TRBJ1-2 and V is TRBV12-3 or TRBV12-4; unclear D gene. V shed 3 bases and J shed 6 bases, with 11 bases lying between them. The CDR3 runs 13 residues. CDR3 sequence: CASSFGRSNGYTF. CDR3 DNA sequence: TGTGCCAGCAGTTTCGGACGATCAAATGGCTACACCTTC.

This chain's CDR3 is CASSKREYSTEAFF. CDR3 bases: TGTGCCAGCAGCAAACGGGAGTACTCCACTGAAGCTTTCTTT. The gene calls are TRBV7-9 and TRBJ1-1; D is unclear. Germline assignment: CDR1 SEHNR and CDR2 FQNEAQ (reference sequence). V was trimmed by 5 bases and J by 4 bases, leaving 14 bases between them. This CDR3 has 14 amino acids.

This clone was recorded once. The rearrangement uses TRBV7-2 and TRBJ2-2; D assignment may be TRBD1 or TRBD2 (6 bases each). V lost 3 bases and J lost 5, with 13 bases in between. Germline V gives CDR1 SGHTA, CDR2 FQGNSA. CDR3 length equals 15 residues. Written as DNA, the CDR3 is TGTGCCAGCAGCTTCTCGGGGGCGAGGACCGGGGAGCTGTTTTTT. As protein: CASSFSGARTGELFF.

The V and J genes are TRBV15 and TRBJ2-3, with D possibly TRBD2 on 5 matching bases. CDR1 is LNHNV and CDR2 is YYDKDF in the germline V gene (reference sequence). CDR3 length: 16 amino acids. V was trimmed by 0 bases and J by 0 bases, leaving 10 bases between them. The CDR3 region has the DNA TGTGCCACCAGCAGAGATCAAGCGGCTAGCACAGATACGCAGTATTTT. As protein: CATSRDQAASTDTQYF.

This clone appeared a single time. The chain employs TRBV30 and TRBJ1-4; D unresolved. From germline, CDR1 is GTSNPN and CDR2 SVGIG (reference sequence). The CDR3 totals 15 residues. V lost 0 bases and J 4 bases, leaving 12 bases between the germline ends. CDR3 residues: CAWSVQVRLNEKLFF. CDR3 in DNA: TGTGCCTGGAGTGTACAAGTCAGACTTAATGAAAAACTGTTTTTT.

V usage is TRBV18 and J usage is TRBJ1-3, with unresolved D. Germline CDR1 reads KGHSH; CDR2 reads LQKENI. This CDR3 contains 14 residues. The germline V and J ends were trimmed by 5 bases and 0 bases, with 8 bases remaining between them. The CDR3 coding sequence is TGTGCCAGCTCAGTAGATCGCTCTGGAAACACCATATATTTT. It encodes CASSVDRSGNTIYF.